This T cell receptor (beta chain) was recorded in a study of tumor-infiltrating lymphocytes in primary liver carcinoma. On the study more broadly: Participating patients were men and women between 30 and 69 years old. Whole-study findings and limits: A fraction of only about 7.5-24% of top clones appeared in all five tumor regions.

On this clonotype: Antigen: not known.

Co-extraction of both nucleic acids (RNA and DNA) used 20-30 mg of unsorted bulk tissue. Germline-derived CDR1 and CDR2 are MNHNY and SVGAGI (reference sequence). V gave up 5 bases and J gave up 3 bases, with 17 bases separating them. CDR3 length equals 15 residues. TCR beta cDNA was reverse-transcribed from about 500 ng of total RNA. The reaction used a constant-region primer and ProtoScript II reverse transcriptase. TCR beta libraries came from three nested multiplex PCR rounds using slightly modified ARM-PCR. In the first two PCR rounds, TRBV1-TRBV30 forward primers were paired with a C-beta reverse primer, and each round lasted approximately 10 cycles. Each CDR3 protein gets one entry after TCRdb re-called the multiplex PCR reads with MiXCR. In the table there are some 180,000 distinct CDR3 sequences, just under 85% of which are singletons.

This sequence joins TRBV6-6 and TRBJ2-7; tentative D call: TRBD1 (5 bases). Specimen: tumor tissue from primary liver carcinoma. The TCR comes from a man in his forties with primary liver carcinoma and hepatitis B virus infection. CDR3 sequence (DNA): TGTGCCAGCAGTCCGCAACAGGTACCGTTCTACGAGCAGTACTTC. The encoded protein is CASSPQQVPFYEQYF.